These T cell receptor beta chains were read from a single sample in a study of shared clonotypes between healthy human individuals. Sequencing used immunoSEQ multiplex PCR; TCRdb keeps in-frame clones, though not all of them. The repertoire has around 560,000 clones, roughly 95% of them found once; the top ten carry around 0.11%. Input material: naive CD8+ T cells sorted from blood. These receptors were obtained from a woman aged 25 to 39 in good health. Both conserved end residues are part of each CDR3. Each record gives: V gene, clone size, D gene, J gene, CDR3 DNA, CDR3 protein. The D gene is left open where the match is weak. Clone size appears in some rows only: once, few, many, or a class for an expanded clone.

V: TRBV4-1; size: NA; D: NA; J: TRBJ2-3; DNA: TGCGCCAGCAGCCAGGGACTAGGGGGCGATACGCAGTATTTT; CDR3: CASSQGLGGDTQYF
V: TRBV7-6; size: NA; D: TRBD2; J: TRBJ2-1; DNA: TGTGCCAGCAGCCCCGGGACTAGCGGGATGTCCTACAATGAGCAGTTCTTC; CDR3: CASSPGTSGMSYNEQFF
V: TRBV28; size: NA; D: NA; J: TRBJ1-1; DNA: TGTGCCAGCAGTATCTCGGACGCGGATGAAGCTTTCTTT; CDR3: CASSISDADEAFF
V: TRBV30; size: NA; D: NA; J: TRBJ2-7; DNA: TGTGCCTGGAGTTATGACGGGTCCTACGAGCAGTACTTC; CDR3: CAWSYDGSYEQYF
V: TRBV25-1; size: NA; D: TRBD2; J: TRBJ2-7; DNA: TGTGCCAGCAGTGTCACGTTAGCGGGACCTCTCTACGAGCAGTACTTC; CDR3: CASSVTLAGPLYEQYF
V: TRBV4-1; size: NA; D: TRBD2; J: TRBJ2-2; DNA: TGCGCCAGCAGGGCTAGCGGGAGCCCTAAGACCGGGGAGCTGTTTTTT; CDR3: CASRASGSPKTGELFF
V: TRBV6-5; size: NA; D: NA; J: TRBJ2-1; DNA: TGTGCCAGCAGTCAACTAGTTCGCATGGTCAATGAGCAGTTCTTC; CDR3: CASSQLVRMVNEQFF
V: TRBV10-3; size: once; D: TRBD2; J: TRBJ2-5; DNA: TGTGCCATCAGTGAGTCGCTACTAGCGGGAGGACAAGAGACCCAGTACTTC; CDR3: CAISESLLAGGQETQYF
V: TRBV5-6; size: NA; D: NA; J: TRBJ1-1; DNA: TGTGCCAGCAGCTTGGTTGGAGGCCTATTGAACACTGAAGCTTTCTTT; CDR3: CASSLVGGLLNTEAFF
V: TRBV29-1; size: NA; D: NA; J: TRBJ2-1; DNA: TGCAGCTCTCGGGACAACCTTGACAATGAGCAGTTCTTC; CDR3: CSSRDNLDNEQFF
V: TRBV28; size: NA; D: TRBD2; J: TRBJ2-7; DNA: TGTGCCAGCAGTCCCCTCGGGGGGACCTACGAGCAGTACTTC; CDR3: CASSPLGGTYEQYF
V: TRBV29-1; size: NA; D: TRBD2; J: TRBJ2-7; DNA: TGCAGCGTCAGTGGGGGGGGGAGCTACGAGCAGTACTTC; CDR3: CSVSGGGSYEQYF
V: TRBV13; size: NA; D: NA; J: TRBJ2-7; DNA: TGTGCCAGCAGCTTAGGCAGGGACGGCTACGAGCAGTACTTC; CDR3: CASSLGRDGYEQYF
V: TRBV27; size: NA; D: NA; J: TRBJ1-2; DNA: TGTGCCAGCAGTTCAGGAGAGAACTATGGCTACACCTTC; CDR3: CASSSGENYGYTF
V: TRBV5-8; size: NA; D: TRBD1; J: TRBJ2-3; DNA: TGTGCCAGCAGCTTGGCCCCTCGGACAGGGACGGATACGCAGTATTTT; CDR3: CASSLAPRTGTDTQYF
V: TRBV9; size: NA; D: NA; J: TRBJ1-4; DNA: TGTGCCAGCAGCGTAGGGACGGCGGGACGAAAACTGTTTTTT; CDR3: CASSVGTAGRKLFF
V: TRBV27; size: once; D: TRBD2; J: TRBJ2-1; DNA: TGTGCCAGCAGTTTCTCGGGACTAGCGGGATTTTGGCAGTTCTTC; CDR3: CASSFSGLAGFWQFF
V: TRBV30; size: NA; D: TRBD2; J: TRBJ2-7; DNA: TGTGCCTGGGGAGAGCGGGAGGGCCACTACGAGCAGTACTTC; CDR3: CAWGEREGHYEQYF
V: TRBV19; size: NA; D: NA; J: TRBJ1-1; DNA: TGTGCCAGTAGTATTCACCGGGGAGGGAACACTGAAGCTTTCTTT; CDR3: CASSIHRGGNTEAFF
V: TRBV29-1; size: NA; D: NA; J: TRBJ1-1; DNA: TGCAGCGTCCAGGGGATCGGTAATATGGACACTGAAGCTTTCTTT; CDR3: CSVQGIGNMDTEAFF
V: TRBV27; size: NA; D: NA; J: TRBJ2-7; DNA: TGTGCCAGCAGTTTATCCCGCGGGACAGCCCGCTCCTACGAGCAGTACTTC; CDR3: CASSLSRGTARSYEQYF
V: TRBV4-1; size: NA; D: NA; J: TRBJ2-1; DNA: TGCGCCAGCAGCCAAGTAAGCGCCTCCTACAATGAGCAGTTCTTC; CDR3: CASSQVSASYNEQFF
V: TRBV28; size: NA; D: TRBD1; J: TRBJ2-2; DNA: TGTGCCAGCAGTTCCCCAGGGGACAGGGACACCGGGGAGCTGTTTTTT; CDR3: CASSSPGDRDTGELFF
V: TRBV28; size: NA; D: NA; J: TRBJ2-7; DNA: TGTGCCAGCAGTCCCCCCTCCAATTACGAGCAGTACTTC; CDR3: CASSPPSNYEQYF
V: TRBV6-6; size: once; D: TRBD2; J: TRBJ2-7; DNA: TGTGCCAGCAGACCGGGACTAGCGGCATCCTACGAGCAGTACTTC; CDR3: CASRPGLAASYEQYF
V: TRBV11-2; size: NA; D: NA; J: TRBJ2-7; DNA: TGTGCCAGCAGCTTATTGTCTAGCGCTACCTACGAGCAGTACTTC; CDR3: CASSLLSSATYEQYF
V: TRBV19; size: NA; D: NA; J: TRBJ1-4; DNA: TGTGCCAGTAGTCCACAAGAGGGACGGATAAATGAAAAACTGTTTTTT; CDR3: CASSPQEGRINEKLFF
V: TRBV4-2; size: NA; D: NA; J: TRBJ2-7; DNA: TGTGCCAGCAGCCAAGGGCTTGGACAGATCCCATCCTACGAGCAGTACTTC; CDR3: CASSQGLGQIPSYEQYF
V: TRBV9; size: NA; D: TRBD2; J: TRBJ2-5; DNA: TGTGCCAGCAGCGGACTAGCGGGAGGGGGAACCACTCAAGAGACCCAGTACTTC; CDR3: CASSGLAGGGTTQETQYF
V: TRBV15; size: once; D: NA; J: TRBJ1-3; DNA: TGTGCCACCAGCAGAGGCCGGGCTTCCTCTGGAAACACCATATATTTT; CDR3: CATSRGRASSGNTIYF
V: TRBV11-1; size: NA; D: NA; J: TRBJ1-4; DNA: TGTGCCAGCAGCTTAGCGCTGACCGGGGCGGATGAAAAACTGTTTTTT; CDR3: CASSLALTGADEKLFF
V: TRBV5-1; size: NA; D: NA; J: TRBJ2-7; DNA: TGCGCCAGCAGCTTGTGGACGTCGGTCCGCGAGCAGTACTTC; CDR3: CASSLWTSVREQYF
V: TRBV11-2; size: NA; D: TRBD1; J: TRBJ2-1; DNA: TGTGCCAGCAGCTTAGGGTCAGGGGGAGTTAGCTATGAGCAGTTCTTC; CDR3: CASSLGSGGVSYEQFF
V: TRBV27; size: NA; D: TRBD2; J: TRBJ2-1; DNA: TGTGCCAGCAGTTTACTAGCGGGAGCTCGGGAGCAGTTCTTC; CDR3: CASSLLAGAREQFF
V: TRBV11-1; size: NA; D: NA; J: TRBJ2-7; DNA: TGTGCCAGCACCAGCCCCCGGATTCCTACCTACGAGCAGTACTTC; CDR3: CASTSPRIPTYEQYF
V: TRBV27; size: NA; D: NA; J: TRBJ2-7; DNA: TGTGCCAGCAGCTACACCCGCTCCTACGAGCAGTACTTC; CDR3: CASSYTRSYEQYF
V: TRBV7-9; size: NA; D: NA; J: TRBJ1-5; DNA: TGTGCCAGCAGCTTTACGGAGGGAGAGCCCCAGCATTTT; CDR3: CASSFTEGEPQHF
V: TRBV9; size: NA; D: NA; J: TRBJ2-7; DNA: TGTGCCAGCAGCGTAGGTTGGGGTCCCACCTACGAGCAGTACTTC; CDR3: CASSVGWGPTYEQYF
V: TRBV7-7; size: NA; D: NA; J: TRBJ2-7; DNA: TGTGCCAGCAGCTTAGGGTCGGGACCCTCCTACGAGCAGTACTTC; CDR3: CASSLGSGPSYEQYF
V: TRBV27; size: NA; D: NA; J: TRBJ2-2; DNA: TGTGCCAGCAGTTCCCCCGGGACAACCTATTCGAACACCGGGGAGCTGTTTTTT; CDR3: CASSSPGTTYSNTGELFF
V: TRBV28; size: NA; D: NA; J: TRBJ2-7; DNA: TGTGCCAGCAGTTTACCGCCGCGGCAGGGGTCCTACGAGCAGTACTTC; CDR3: CASSLPPRQGSYEQYF
V: TRBV7-9; size: few; D: NA; J: TRBJ2-7; DNA: TGTGCCAGCAGCTCACGGCTAGCTGGCGGCGTCGAGCAGTACTTC; CDR3: CASSSRLAGGVEQYF
V: TRBV11-2; size: NA; D: NA; J: TRBJ1-2; DNA: TGTGCCAGCAGCTTAGGCCAGAACTATGGCTACACCTTC; CDR3: CASSLGQNYGYTF
V: TRBV5-6; size: NA; D: NA; J: TRBJ1-1; DNA: TGTGCCAGCAGCCAGGGACCCACTGAAGCTTTCTTT; CDR3: CASSQGPTEAFF
V: TRBV9; size: few; D: NA; J: TRBJ2-2; DNA: TGTGCCAGCAGCCTATGGAACACCGGGGAGCTGTTTTTT; CDR3: CASSLWNTGELFF
V: TRBV5-1; size: NA; D: NA; J: TRBJ1-1; DNA: TGCGCCAGCAGCAGTAGAGGGGGAAGAAACACTGAAGCTTTCTTT; CDR3: CASSSRGGRNTEAFF